This is a list of T cell receptor beta chains from one sample in a study of naive and memory T cell subsets. Each CDR3 protein gets one entry after TCRdb re-called the 5' RACE reads with MiXCR. The sample lists 32,000 or so distinct CDR3 sequences; 16% were seen once. The receptors were sampled from a female donor in good health. Each CDR3 is given with its conserved first and last residue.

12	TRBJ2-1	TRBV10-2	CASSEWGPQQFF
13	TRBJ2-7	TRBV29-1	CSVTGVIPYEQYF
14	TRBJ1-2	TRBV6-6	CASSGGGANYGDTF
14	TRBJ2-1	TRBV5-1	CASSEESPQTEQFF
12	TRBJ1-2	TRBV29-1	CSVEDPGGSYTF
12	TRBJ2-7	TRBV29-1	CSVAGGIPRQYF
14	TRBJ2-3	TRBV2	CASSGTHNSDTQYF
15	TRBJ2-1	TRBV20-1	CSARDQEGTYNEQFF
14	TRBJ2-1	TRBV12-3/TRBV12-4	CASSLGLEHNEQFF
15	TRBJ1-5	TRBV12-3/TRBV12-4	CASSLIGGSNQPQHF
12	TRBJ1-2	TRBV6-1	CASSGQNYGYTF
15	TRBJ1-1	TRBV12-5	CASGLWGQGGTEAFF
15	TRBJ2-5	TRBV11-3	CASSSGDTLQETQYF
13	TRBJ2-7	TRBV10-1	CASRGQALDEQYF
13	TRBJ2-7	TRBV6-5	CASSDRARHEQYF
17	TRBJ1-1	TRBV9	CASSVATGAPGNTEAFF
16	TRBJ2-3	TRBV5-5	CASSLERDRGMDTQYF
13	TRBJ1-1	TRBV29-1	CSGGTGPNTEAFF
15	TRBJ2-3	TRBV10-1	CASSDTGALTDTQYF
16	TRBJ2-7	TRBV7-2	CASSLGGAGGRYEQYF
15	TRBJ2-5	TRBV5-1	CASSLAGTEKETQYF
16	TRBJ1-3	TRBV7-2	CASSFGDRVSGNTIYF
13	TRBJ2-3	TRBV9	CASSVVDPDTQYF
15	TRBJ2-1	TRBV9	CASSVVRGVYNEQFF
15	TRBJ2-3	TRBV6-5	CASSGLAGVADTQYF
17	TRBJ2-3	TRBV6-5	CASSLGLAGGPADTQYF
13	TRBJ1-3	TRBV20-1	CSAISFRGGTIYF
12	TRBJ2-1	TRBV20-1	CSASGDYNEQFF
15	TRBJ1-2	TRBV10-3	CAISVSLPDTYGYTF
15	TRBJ2-3	TRBV20-1	CSARVMRGYTDTQYF
16	TRBJ1-5	TRBV18	CASSPPKTGEGQPQHF
14	TRBJ2-2	TRBV12-3/TRBV12-4	CASNPRRSEGELFF
14	TRBJ2-7	TRBV7-8	CASSLRTGGWEQYF
14	TRBJ2-7	TRBV20-1	CSARVLTSGFEQYF
15	TRBJ1-2	TRBV7-2	CASSPLPQGNYGYTF